This record concerns one T cell receptor beta chain sequence. As yet, its antigen is unknown. The entry originates in a study of cytomegalovirus exposure and HLA in healthy donors. General study findings and limits: In vitro testing confirmed a few CMV-associated chains as specific for CMV antigens.

Vbeta (60) and Jbeta (13) primers were used in the PCR. Using immunoSEQ multiplex PCR, the repertoire was profiled, and TCRdb retains in-frame clones only, with some absent. The sample includes roughly 110,000 clones. Germline V gene lookup returns CDR1 MNHEY and CDR2 SMNVEV (reference sequence). The CDR3 covers 13 residues. V lost 6 bases and J lost 2, with 11 bases in between. The specimen sequenced was PBMCs. The sequence came from a man aged 25 to 40 in good health and CMV-seronegative. The chain combines TRBV27 with TRBJ2-7; D is possibly TRBD2 (5 bases). The CDR3 DNA sequence: TGTGCCAGCAGCTATAACGGGGCCTACGAGCAGTACTTC. Its translation is CASSYNGAYEQYF.